The 24 T cell receptor beta chains in this list originate from one sample, sequenced in a study of graft-versus-host responses after intestinal transplantation. What these receptors recognize is not known. Assay used: immunoSEQ multiplex PCR; TCRdb lists only in-frame clones, some missing. The sample records over 100,000 clones, around nine tenths being singletons. This sample comprised unstimulated CD4+ T cells sorted from spleen or lymph node cells, obtained before transplant. The receptors originated from a human donor who was the organ donor for an intestinal transplant.

The chain employs TRBV10-3 and TRBJ2-1; D gene ambiguous. The germline V and J ends were trimmed by 4 bases and 9 bases, with 10 bases remaining between them. CDR3 length: 12 residues. Germline lookup yields CDR1 ENHRY and CDR2 SYGVKD. CDR3 in DNA: TGTGCCATCAGTGGCCCCGCCGCTGAGCAGTTCTTC. Residues: CAISGPAAEQFF.

The chain is built from TRBV30 and TRBJ1-4; 8 bases line up with TRBD1. In germline, CDR1 is GTSNPN, CDR2 SVGIG (reference sequence). The CDR3 length is 13 residues. The V and J ends lost 8 bases and 3 bases, in that order; junction bases with no gene match: 5. The CDR3 DNA reads TGTGCCAGCGACAGGGGCCCTAATGAAAAACTGTTTTTT. Translated, it gives CASDRGPNEKLFF.

The rearrangement uses TRBV5-4 and TRBJ2-2; 8 positions agree with TRBD2. From germline, CDR1 is SGHNT and CDR2 YYREEE (reference sequence). The CDR3 consists of 16 residues. With V trimmed by 5 bases and J by 3 bases, 9 bases remained unmatched. The DNA of the CDR3 is TGTGCCAGCAGAACCGCCGGGACTAGGGACACCGGGGAGCTGTTTTTT. Translating gives CASRTAGTRDTGELFF.

The chain employs TRBV5-8 and TRBJ1-5, with TRBD1 as a possible D gene (5 bases). This CDR3 spans 14 amino acids. CDR1 is SGHTS, CDR2 YDEGEE, per germline. Trimming removed 4 bases at V and 7 bases at J, with 15 bases between. This chain's CDR3 is CASSGLRVWQPQHF. Written as DNA, the CDR3 is TGTGCCAGCAGCGGACTCAGGGTCTGGCAGCCCCAGCATTTT.

This clone came up once. The V call is TRBV6-6, the J call TRBJ1-4; the D is unclear. This CDR3 is built from 13 residues. V shed 5 bases and J shed 8 bases, with 12 bases lying between them. From germline, CDR1 is MNHNY and CDR2 SVGAGI (reference sequence). The CDR3 DNA sequence: TGTGCCAGCAGTAGGACCCTTACCGAAAAACTGTTTTTT. It yields the protein CASSRTLTEKLFF.

The chain uses TRBV9 and TRBJ2-7, with TRBD2 identical over 9 bases. V dropped 0 bases and J dropped 2; count of bases not matched to a gene: 6. Germline V gives CDR1 SGDLS, CDR2 YYNGEE. This CDR3 is 16 amino acids long. CDR3 bases: TGTGCCAGCAGCGTAGCTCAAGCGGGAGGTGCCTACGAGCAGTACTTC. Protein: CASSVAQAGGAYEQYF. The full variable domain, in which reference TRBV9 and TRBJ2-7 provide the parts outside the CDR3, is DSGVTQTPKHLITATGQRVTLRCSPRSGDLSVYWYQQSLDQGLQFLIQYYNGEERAKGNILERFSAQQFPDLHSELNLSSLELGDSALYFCASSVAQAGGAYEQYFGPGTRLTVT.

V and J are TRBV6-5 and TRBJ1-2; D remains unclear. V was cut by 6 bases and J by 7 bases, with 15 bases left in between. Germline V lookup: CDR1 MNHEY, CDR2 SVGAGI. This CDR3 spans 13 amino acids. CDR3 in DNA: TGTGCCAGCAGAGCGACGTTGACCGGTGGCTACACCTTC. This codes for CASRATLTGGYTF.

This chain links TRBV19 with TRBJ1-1; 8 bases agree with TRBD1. The germline V gene has CDR1 LNHDA and CDR2 SQIVND (reference sequence). V shed 5 bases, J shed 4 bases, and the junction held 6 bases outside the gene matches. The CDR3 has 14 residues. CDR3 residues: CASSAQGAVTEAFF. In DNA form, the CDR3 reads TGTGCCAGTAGTGCTCAGGGGGCGGTCACTGAAGCTTTCTTT.

J is TRBJ2-7 and V is TRBV19, with D perhaps TRBD1 (6 bases). Germline V gene lookup returns CDR1 LNHDA and CDR2 SQIVND (reference sequence). V lost 9 bases to trimming and J lost 7 bases, with 19 bases between them. This CDR3 region has 13 residues. CDR3 protein: CASSDRPLGEQYF. The CDR3 DNA reads as TGTGCCAGCTCCGACAGGCCCCTGGGAGAGCAGTACTTC.

The rearrangement links TRBV5-1 to TRBJ2-7; 14 nucleotides match TRBD2. The CDR3 extends over 15 amino acids. Germline V CDR1 and CDR2: SGHRS, YFSETQ. The V segment lost 3 bases and the J segment 3 bases; nucleotides outside the gene matches: 2. The CDR3 spells CASSWGTSGSYEQYF. The CDR3 nucleotides read TGCGCCAGCAGCTGGGGGACTAGCGGGAGCTACGAGCAGTACTTC.

The V call is TRBV28, the J call TRBJ1-1, with D uncertain. The CDR3 contains 14 residues. Looked up from germline, CDR1 is MDHEN and CDR2 is SYDVKM. Deletions cut 1 base from V and 8 bases from J, with 14 bases between. CDR3 region: CASSLLRWGLEAFF. CDR3 sequence (DNA): TGTGCCAGCAGTTTATTACGGTGGGGTCTCGAAGCTTTCTTT. Drawing the rest from reference TRBV28 and TRBJ1-1, the complete variable domain is DVKVTQSSRYLVKRTGEKVFLECVQDMDHENMFWYRQDPGLGLRLIYFSYDVKMKEKGDIPEGYSVSREKKERFSLILESASTNQTSMYLCASSLLRWGLEAFFGQGTRLTVV.

This clone is a singleton in its sample. The rearrangement joins TRBV6-5 to TRBJ1-6, with D maybe TRBD1 (5 bases). CDR1 and CDR2 (germline): MNHEY, SVGAGI. The CDR3 sequence is 14 residues long. V lost 2 bases to trimming and J lost 3 bases, with 5 bases between them. CDR3 bases: TGTGCCAGCAGTTACGACAGCTATAATTCACCCCTCCACTTT. It yields the protein CASSYDSYNSPLHF.

This chain links TRBV7-9 with TRBJ2-7; possibly TRBD1 for D (6 bases). Germline assignment: CDR1 SEHNR and CDR2 FQNEAQ (reference sequence). CDR3 length equals 14 residues. Deletions cut 5 bases from V and 2 bases from J, with 13 bases between. CDR3 nucleotide sequence: TGTGCCAGCAGCCCGGACAGAGGAACCTACGAGCAGTACTTC. This codes for CASSPDRGTYEQYF. The full variable domain, with the rest looked up from reference TRBV7-9 and TRBJ2-7, is DTGVSQNPRHKITKRGQNVTFRCDPISEHNRLYWYRQTLGQGPEFLTYFQNEAQLEKSRLLSDRFSAERPKGSFSTLEIQRTEQGDSAMYLCASSPDRGTYEQYFGPGTRLTVT.

V is TRBV6-6 and J is TRBJ1-2, with D unclear. There are 14 residues in the CDR3. Germline CDR1 and CDR2: MNHNY and SVGAGI (reference sequence). V gave up 3 bases and J gave up 4 bases, with 12 bases separating them. CDR3 protein: CASSYWPPFYGYTF. DNA of the CDR3: TGTGCCAGCAGTTATTGGCCGCCTTTCTATGGCTACACCTTC.

The V call is TRBV27, the J call TRBJ2-7; TRBD1 matches at 9 bases. The germline V gene has CDR1 MNHEY and CDR2 SMNVEV (reference sequence). The CDR3 sequence is 15 residues long. V was clipped by 6 bases and J by 4 bases; unmatched bases: 10. DNA of the CDR3: TGTGCCAGCAGACCCCAGGGACAGGGAAAATACGAGCAGTACTTC. This codes for CASRPQGQGKYEQYF.

This sequence joins TRBV14 and TRBJ2-5, with D possibly TRBD1 on 6 matching bases. This CDR3 has 15 residues. V dropped 0 bases and J dropped 4 bases, with 12 bases sitting between them. Per the germline V gene, CDR1 is SGHDN and CDR2 is FVKESK. The CDR3 reads CASSQESGVRETQYF. As DNA, the CDR3 is TGTGCCAGCAGCCAAGAGTCAGGGGTCCGAGAGACCCAGTACTTC. Using reference TRBV14 and TRBJ2-5 for the parts outside the CDR3, the full variable domain is EAGVTQFPSHSVIEKGQTVTLRCDPISGHDNLYWYRRVMGKEIKFLLHFVKESKQDESGMPNNRFLAERTGGTYSTLKVQPAELEDSGVYFCASSQESGVRETQYFGPGTRLLVL.

This chain connects TRBV4-2 to TRBJ2-5, with 12 bases aligning to TRBD2. This CDR3 is 16 amino acids long. V was pared by 4 bases and J by 5 bases, with 8 bases of the junction left unmatched. Germline lookup yields CDR1 LGHNA and CDR2 YNFKEQ. This CDR3 reads CASSLRTSGITETQYF. The CDR3 DNA reads as TGTGCCAGCAGCCTCCGGACTAGCGGGATCACGGAGACCCAGTACTTC.

Here the CDR3 reads CASKSSGNTIYF. The CDR3 DNA reads TGTGCCAGCAAGAGCTCTGGAAACACCATATATTTT. V is TRBV6-5 and J is TRBJ1-3; D gene ambiguous. The CDR3 runs to 12 residues. Germline CDR1 MNHEY, CDR2 SVGAGI. Trimming cost V 7 bases and J 0 bases, with 4 bases left between them.

The chain couples TRBV5-1 to TRBJ2-2, with TRBD2 identical over 13 bases. The J segment lost 8 bases and the V segment lost 9 bases, leaving 7 bases of the junction unmatched. CDR3 length: 14 residues. Germline loops: CDR1 SGHRS, CDR2 YFSETQ. The CDR3: CATRGLAGVGELFF. For the CDR3, the DNA is TGCGCCACCAGAGGACTAGCGGGAGTGGGGGAGCTGTTTTTT.

This chain links TRBV29-1 with TRBJ2-2; D is undetermined. Deletions cut 7 bases from V and 2 bases from J, with 8 bases between. The germline CDR1 and CDR2 sequences are SQVTM and ANQGSEA. This CDR3 has 12 amino acids. The chain's CDR3 is CSGEENTGELFF. The CDR3 DNA reads TGCAGCGGCGAAGAAAACACCGGGGAGCTGTTTTTT.

V is TRBV6-4 and J is TRBJ2-3; TRBD2 matches 9 bases. In germline, CDR1 is MRHNA, CDR2 SNTAGT. Trimming cost V 2 bases and J 8 bases; bases outside gene matches: 2. This CDR3 is built from 13 residues. CDR3 region: CASSDIAGVTQYF. As DNA, the CDR3 is TGTGCCAGCAGTGACATAGCGGGAGTTACGCAGTATTTT.

V gene TRBV5-1 combines with J gene TRBJ2-1; a possible D gene is TRBD2 (6 bases). Trimming left V 7 bases short and J 0 bases short, with 11 bases between. The CDR3 spans 14 residues. Germline assignment: CDR1 SGHRS and CDR2 YFSETQ. The CDR3 sequence is CASADYTSYNEQFF. The DNA of the CDR3 is TGCGCCAGCGCGGACTATACCTCCTACAATGAGCAGTTCTTC.

The chain has TRBV28 and TRBJ2-7; 11 bases agree with TRBD2. The CDR3 is 18 residues long. Looked up from germline, CDR1 is MDHEN and CDR2 is SYDVKM. V lost 1 base to trimming and J lost 3 bases; unmatched junction nucleotides: 11. CDR3 DNA sequence: TGTGCCAGCAGTTTATCCCTCGCCGGGACTAGCGGCCGCTACGAGCAGTACTTC. This translates into CASSLSLAGTSGRYEQYF.

The chain joins TRBV2 to TRBJ2-5, with no clear D. Looked up from germline, CDR1 is SNHLY and CDR2 is FYNNEI. This CDR3 has 14 residues. V was cut by 6 bases and J by 1 base, with 12 bases left in between. In DNA, the CDR3 is TGTGCCAGCAGGGGCCCCCGGGCCCAAGAGACCCAGTACTTC. Its translation is CASRGPRAQETQYF. The complete variable domain, with remaining parts taken from reference TRBV2 and TRBJ2-5, reads EPEVTQTPSHQVTQMGQEVILRCVPISNHLYFYWYRQILGQKVEFLVSFYNNEISEKSEIFDDQFSVERPDGSNFTLKIRSTKLEDSAMYFCASRGPRAQETQYFGPGTRLLVL.